What follows are 7 T cell receptor beta chains derived from one specimen sequenced in a study of T cell responses to AZD1222 COVID-19 vaccine. The protocol was immunoSEQ multiplex PCR, while the TCRdb copy is restricted to in-frame clones and leaves out a portion. This sample has 130,000 to 150,000 clones, with just over 90% found just once. Source: peripheral blood, taken on day 0 of AZD1222 vaccination. The receptors shown here come from an adult in good health.

The chain carries TRBV27 and TRBJ2-1, with 8 bases lining up with TRBD2. Germline values: CDR1 MNHEY, CDR2 SMNVEV (reference sequence). The CDR3 is 11 residues long. Trimming cost V 5 bases and J 14 bases; bases outside gene matches: 5. DNA for the CDR3: TGTGCCAGCAGTCCCGGGACTAGGGAGTTCTTC. This gives the protein CASSPGTREFF.

V is TRBV13 and J is TRBJ2-7; D is unresolved. The V gene's germline CDR1 is PRHDT and CDR2 FYEKMQ (reference sequence). CDR3 length: 14 residues. The V gene lost 0 bases and the J gene lost 4 bases, with 10 bases spanning the gap. CDR3: CASSLGLVGYEQYF. The CDR3 nucleotides are TGTGCCAGCAGCTTAGGCCTCGTAGGTTACGAGCAGTACTTC.

The CDR3 protein is CASSLMRGSAQPQHF. DNA of the CDR3: TGTGCCAGCAGCTTAATGAGGGGATCGGCTCAGCCCCAGCATTTT. The rearrangement joins TRBV7-2 to TRBJ1-5; possibly TRBD1 for D (5 bases). Trimming removed 2 bases at V and 6 bases at J, with 14 bases between. In germline, CDR1 is SGHTA, CDR2 FQGNSA. The CDR3 is 15 amino acids. The full variable domain, rest sourced from reference TRBV7-2 and TRBJ1-5, is GAGVSQSPSNKVTEKGKDVELRCDPISGHTALYWYRQSLGQGLEFLIYFQGNSAPDKSGLPSDRFSAERTGGSVSTLTIQRTQQEDSAVYLCASSLMRGSAQPQHFGDGTRLSIL.

A single count supports this clone. V and J are TRBV18 and TRBJ2-2; no clear D. V dropped 4 bases and J dropped 5 bases, with 8 bases sitting between them. Germline V gene lookup returns CDR1 KGHSH and CDR2 LQKENI. This CDR3 spans 13 amino acids. Written as DNA, the CDR3 is TGTGCCAGCTCACTCTTTAATACCGGGGAGCTGTTTTTT. Protein product: CASSLFNTGELFF.

The J gene is TRBJ1-2, the V gene TRBV7-6; 8 positions agree with TRBD1. Per germline, CDR1 SGHVS and CDR2 FNYEAQ. With V trimmed by 1 base and J by 8 bases, 6 bases remained unmatched. The CDR3 runs to 14 residues. The CDR3 reads CASSLGQGARGYTF. The CDR3 DNA reads TGTGCCAGCAGCTTAGGTCAGGGGGCGCGGGGCTACACCTTC.

The chain couples TRBV10-3 to TRBJ1-4, with 10 bases fitting TRBD1. The V segment lost 6 bases and the J segment 6 bases; nucleotides outside the gene matches: 4. CDR3 length: 14 amino acids. Germline V gene data show CDR1 as ENHRY and CDR2 as SYGVKD. CDR3 DNA: TGTGCCATCAGGGACGACAGGGGGCATGAAAAACTGTTTTTT. It translates to CAIRDDRGHEKLFF.

This chain links TRBV2 with TRBJ1-5, with D unclear. Between the trimmed V and J ends, which lost 7 bases and 2 bases, there was a span of 12 bases. The CDR3 runs to 14 residues. Germline loops: CDR1 SNHLY, CDR2 FYNNEI. CDR3 nucleotide sequence: TGTGCCAGCAAGGGCGGAATGGGCAATCAGCCCCAGCATTTT. Amino acids: CASKGGMGNQPQHF.